This TCR beta chain comes out of a study of T cells after yellow fever vaccination (dated by TCRdb to about 2019). At the level of the whole study: The SMART-Seq v4 Ultra Low Input RNA kit was used to prepare libraries from fractions with low cell numbers. To follow T-cell clones before and after primary and booster YFV17D yellow fever vaccination, bulk TCR alpha and beta repertoires were sequenced over time. Two healthy male donors made up the cohort, one aged 18 to 30 years and the other aged 30 to 40 years. Blood was drawn at multiple timepoints before and after primary and secondary immunization, with bulk PBMC replicates and cell subsets isolated. Overall study results and their limits: Because abundant contaminating clonotypes from the bulk population could be contained in FACS-sorted repertoires, computational filtering was required. Because the study included only a couple of donors, the extent to which the findings can be generalized is limited. A small share of clonotypes occurred in both CD4 and CD8 compartments, likely arising from convergent recombination. Most clones expanded after primary vaccination were re-detected after the booster (96% of CD4 and roughly 85% of CD8), suggesting broad memory maintenance. Compared with the primary T-cell response, the secondary T-cell response was weaker but faster, peaking on day 5 rather than day 15.

For this clonotype: Its specific antigen is unknown. No base qualities exist here, and no much larger clone lies one base off it.

Instrument used: Illumina NovaSeq 6000. TCR cDNA was synthesized by 5'RACE template switching, through which a universal primer site and unique molecular identifiers were introduced. cDNA synthesis was primed from both the TCR alpha and TCR beta constant segments. Library amplification used two PCR steps, and the second PCR step added sample barcodes and sequencing adapters. Sequencing of libraries was done on Illumina HiSeq 2500 (2x100 bp) or NovaSeq (2x150 bp). The paper's processing steps were these. MIGEC was used to demultiplex reads and collapse the reads into UMI consensus sequences, and MiXCR was used for V(D)J alignment. Vaccine-responding clonotypes were identified with edgeR using replicate PBMC samples, with FDR below 0.01 and a log2 fold change above 5 up to day 15 being required. Each bulk clonotype was labeled CD4 or CD8 based on which sequenced repertoire, CD4 or CD8, contained the clonotype at higher abundance. The raw public reads went through TCRdb reprocessing: fastp at Q25, MiXCR clone calling, in-frame beta chains kept. Duplicate CDR3 protein sequences are folded into a single record with the most common DNA and genes. These V and J calls derive from TCRdb rather than the authors' analysis. Recorded for this sample are a few hundred thousand distinct CDR3 sequences; over 4% of them occurred a single time. Roughly 25% of the sample lies in the top ten.

In the paper's terms, the treatment or condition label means: live attenuated yellow fever vaccine strain. Two biological replicates of bulk PBMCs were collected at each blood-draw timepoint. PBMCs were isolated from peripheral blood using a standard Ficoll-Paque protocol. TriZol was used to extract RNA from bulk PBMCs, from CD4 and CD8 fractions, and from dextramer-positive and dextramer-negative fractions. Sequenced here: PBMCs, sampled 5 days after the yellow fever booster vaccination. The sequence derives from a man aged 18 to 29 who received the YFV17D yellow fever vaccine.

The sequenced DNA: TGTGCCACCAGCAGAGATTATATTTCCTACTCCTACGAGCAGTACTTC. The translation is CATSRDYISYSYEQYF. Recombination joined TRBV15 with TRBJ2-7; the D segment cannot be called with confidence. Spanning cysteine to phenylalanine, the CDR3 consists of 16 amino acids. Only the CDR3 part of the read is kept: 48 bases, read in frame from the first base. CDR1 LNHNV and CDR2 YYDKDF were looked up in the germline V gene (reference sequence). The junction carries 12 bases between V and J, which are trimmed by 0 bases and 0 bases respectively.